This T cell receptor (beta chain) was identified in a study of cytomegalovirus exposure and HLA in healthy donors. PCR used 60 Vbeta primers and 13 Jbeta primers. Sequencing used immunoSEQ multiplex PCR; TCRdb keeps in-frame clones, though not all of them. The sample holds about 130,000 clones, around 72% seen once. The TCR was taken from a human donor in good health. The specimen was PBMCs.

DNA of the CDR3: TGTGCCAGCAGCTTGCCCCGGGGGGGGCGTCCGTCCGGGGAGCTGTTTTTT. Translation: CASSLPRGGRPSGELFF. The V gene is TRBV5-8, the J gene TRBJ2-2, with 8 bases aligning to TRBD2. The V segment lost 1 base and the J segment 6 bases; nucleotides outside the gene matches: 11. The CDR3 covers 17 residues. Germline assignment: CDR1 SGHTS and CDR2 YDEGEE.